This T cell receptor (beta chain) was identified in a study of cytomegalovirus exposure and HLA in healthy donors. Findings of the study overall: It was fewer than 200 TCR beta chains that were listed as cytomegalovirus-associated. In a later analysis, first-cohort TCR clusters were found to tend to co-occur in the 120 or so validation repertoires.

With regard to this clone: Its antigen is not identified.

This CDR3 has 14 residues. The ends were cut back, 2 bases at V and 1 base at J, with 5 bases in the middle. Germline CDR1 is KGHSH and CDR2 is LQKENI. Generated by immunoSEQ multiplex PCR, the TCRdb table keeps only in-frame clones and is missing some. The sample consists of approximately 300,000 clones, roughly 85% of them appearing once. The chain combines TRBV18 with TRBJ2-2; D not resolved. The TCR sequence derives from a woman aged 18-35 years in good health and CMV-seronegative. The sample taken for sequencing was PBMCs. The CDR3 loop is CASSPDKNTGELFF. CDR3 coding DNA: TGTGCCAGCTCACCAGACAAGAACACCGGGGAGCTGTTTTTT.